The rows below give T cell receptor beta chains drawn from one sample of a study of tumor-infiltrating lymphocytes in primary liver carcinoma. TCRdb itself ran the multiplex PCR reads through MiXCR, one entry per CDR3 protein. There are about 20,000 distinct CDR3 sequences in the sample; roughly three quarters occur only once, and roughly 43% lies in the top ten. Sequencing was done on a sample of liver tumor tissue from sampling region 1. The receptors come from a man in his forties with primary liver carcinoma and hepatitis B virus infection. The CDR3 runs from the conserved cysteine through the conserved F or W. The order of the fields is D gene, V gene, J gene, CDR3 length, clone size, CDR3 DNA, CDR3 protein. The D gene is left open where the match is weak. Clone size is not always given. Where it is, it says once, few, many or a class for expanded clones.

D: -
V: TRBV12-3/TRBV12-4
J: TRBJ2-4
length: 18
size: -
DNA: TGTGCCAGCAGTTTATGGGTTGGGGCGAACATAGCCAAAAACATTCAGTACTTC
CDR3: CASSLWVGANIAKNIQYF

D: -
V: TRBV6-2/TRBV6-3
J: TRBJ2-1
length: 16
size: -
DNA: TGTGCCAGCAGAAGACTGTCGGGGGCCAATTACAATGAGCAGTTCTTC
CDR3: CASRRLSGANYNEQFF

D: -
V: TRBV6-1
J: TRBJ2-7
length: 14
size: medium-sized
DNA: TGTGCCAGCAGTGTTGCCAGAGGTTCCTACGAGCAGTACTTC
CDR3: CASSVARGSYEQYF

D: TRBD2
V: TRBV4-3
J: TRBJ2-3
length: 18
size: -
DNA: TGCACCAGCAGCCACCATCCCGGAACTAGCGGTAGCACAGATACACAGTATTTT
CDR3: CTSSHHPGTSGSTDTQYF

D: -
V: TRBV10-3
J: TRBJ1-5
length: 14
size: few
DNA: TGTGCCATCAGTGCGTCATGGCAGGATCAGCCCCAGCATTTT
CDR3: CAISASWQDQPQHF

D: -
V: TRBV29-1
J: TRBJ2-1
length: 13
size: -
DNA: TGTAGCTTTGACATGACAGGCCCGGGGGAGCAGTTCTTC
CDR3: CSFDMTGPGEQFF

D: -
V: TRBV12-3/TRBV12-4
J: TRBJ2-1
length: 11
size: medium-sized
DNA: TGTGCCAGCAGTCCAGCCGATGAGCAGTTCTTC
CDR3: CASSPADEQFF

D: TRBD2
V: TRBV7-8
J: TRBJ2-2
length: 16
size: -
DNA: TGTGCCAGCACCTTTGCGGGAGTCTTGAACACCGGGGAACTGTTTTTT
CDR3: CASTFAGVLNTGELFF

D: -
V: TRBV7-9
J: TRBJ1-2
length: 16
size: -
DNA: TGTGTCAGCAGCCCCGAGGGCAGGCTGTCCCAGTATGGTTACACTTTC
CDR3: CVSSPEGRLSQYGYTF

D: -
V: TRBV11-2
J: TRBJ2-7
length: 13
size: -
DNA: TGCGCCATCAGCTTTGACAGCACCTACGAGCTGTGCTTC
CDR3: CAISFDSTYELCF

D: -
V: TRBV11-2
J: TRBJ2-1
length: 14
size: -
DNA: TGTGCCAGCAGCCTATACCGGCTAGTAAGTGAGGAGTTCTTC
CDR3: CASSLYRLVSEEFF

D: -
V: TRBV6-2/TRBV6-3
J: TRBJ1-1
length: 14
size: -
DNA: TGTACCAGGAGTTATCCGCAAGTGAACACTGAAGCTTTCTTT
CDR3: CTRSYPQVNTEAFF

D: -
V: TRBV12-3/TRBV12-4
J: TRBJ2-4
length: 18
size: -
DNA: TGTGCCAGCACTTTATGGGGTGGGGCGGACATAGGCAGAAACATTCAGTACTTC
CDR3: CASTLWGGADIGRNIQYF

D: -
V: TRBV4-3
J: TRBJ2-3
length: 15
size: -
DNA: TGCGCCAGCGGGCTAGGACGGGGGTACATAGATACGCAGTATTTT
CDR3: CASGLGRGYIDTQYF

D: -
V: TRBV11-2
J: TRBJ2-3
length: 13
size: -
DNA: TGTGCCAGCACCTTGGTTAGCACAAATACGCAGTATTTT
CDR3: CASTLVSTNTQYF

D: -
V: TRBV4-2
J: TRBJ2-3
length: 18
size: -
DNA: TGTGCCAGCAGCCAAGTGGAGCTTCTAACGGGAGCGGCAGATACGCAGTACTTT
CDR3: CASSQVELLTGAADTQYF

D: TRBD1
V: TRBV4-1
J: TRBJ1-2
length: 14
size: -
DNA: TGCGCAAGCAGCCAAGGGGACAGGAACCAATGCTACACCTTC
CDR3: CASSQGDRNQCYTF